This T cell receptor beta chain comes out of a study of CD8 T cells in ankylosing spondylitis. In this sample, this clonotype turned up many times. The CDR3 runs to 14 residues. V was cut by 3 bases and J by 0 bases, with 9 bases left in between. Germline CDR1 is SGDLS and CDR2 is YYNGEE. TCRdb redid the calling of the 5' RACE reads with MiXCR, one entry per CDR3 protein. The table lists approximately 130,000 distinct CDR3 sequences, approximately 9.9% of them singletons. Sequencing was carried out using blood, either unsorted or a sorted T cell fraction (not recorded which). The TCR originated in a male donor with ankylosing spondylitis or in good health (not recorded which). The rearrangement links TRBV9 to TRBJ2-5; D is perhaps TRBD1 (6 bases). CDR3 sequence: CASSAGTHQETQYF. CDR3 DNA: TGTGCCAGCAGCGCCGGGACACACCAAGAGACCCAGTACTTC.